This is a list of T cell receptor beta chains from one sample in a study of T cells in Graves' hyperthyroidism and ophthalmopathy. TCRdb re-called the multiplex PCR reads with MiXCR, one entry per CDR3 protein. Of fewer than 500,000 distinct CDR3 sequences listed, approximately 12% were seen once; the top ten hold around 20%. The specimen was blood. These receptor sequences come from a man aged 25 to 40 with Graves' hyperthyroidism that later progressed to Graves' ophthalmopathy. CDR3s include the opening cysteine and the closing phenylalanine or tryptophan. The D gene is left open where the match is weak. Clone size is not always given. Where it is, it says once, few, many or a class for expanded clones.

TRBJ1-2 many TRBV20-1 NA CSARDRGSNYGYTF TGCAGTGCTAGAGACAGAGGAAGCAACTATGGCTACACCTTC
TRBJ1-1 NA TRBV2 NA CASSEAPQAFF TGTGCCAGCAGTGAAGCGCCCCAAGCTTTCTTT
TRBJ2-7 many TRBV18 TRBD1 CASSLGQGHEQYF TGTGCCAGCTCACTCGGACAGGGCCACGAGCAGTACTTC
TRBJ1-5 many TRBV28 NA CASSFLPPPGNQPQHF TGTGCCAGCAGTTTCTTACCCCCTCCGGGCAATCAGCCCCAGCATTTT
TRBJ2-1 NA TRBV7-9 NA CASSQFGEPGGHEQFF TGTGCCAGCAGCCAATTCGGCGAACCAGGGGGGCATGAGCAGTTCTTC
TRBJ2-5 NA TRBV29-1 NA CSVEDGSNQETQYF TGCAGCGTTGAAGATGGAAGCAATCAAGAGACCCAGTACTTC
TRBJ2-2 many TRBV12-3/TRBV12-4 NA CASGVDYTGELFF TGTGCCAGCGGGGTGGACTACACCGGGGAGCTGTTTTTT
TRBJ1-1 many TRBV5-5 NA CASRSDNTEAFF TGTGCCAGCAGATCAGATAACACTGAAGCTTTCTTT
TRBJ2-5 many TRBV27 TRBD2 CASSLLVGGRKETQYF TGTGCCAGCAGTTTATTGGTGGGGGGGAGGAAAGAGACCCAGTACTTC
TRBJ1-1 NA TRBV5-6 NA CASSLIERPNTEAFF TGTGCCAGCAGCTTGATAGAACGTCCTAACACTGAAGCTTTCTTT
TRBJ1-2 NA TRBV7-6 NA CASSLGSSTSYGYTF TGTGCCAGCAGCTTAGGATCGTCAACGAGTTATGGCTACACCTTC
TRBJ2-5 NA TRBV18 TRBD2 CASSGLAGSQETQYF TGTGCCAGCTCGGGACTAGCGGGCTCCCAAGAGACCCAGTACTTC
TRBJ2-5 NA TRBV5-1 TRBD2 CASSKRLAEETQYF TGCGCCAGCAGCAAGAGACTAGCAGAGGAGACCCAGTACTTC
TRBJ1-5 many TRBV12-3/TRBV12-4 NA CASSRHQGGLNQPQHF TGTGCCAGCAGCCGCCATCAGGGAGGGCTGAATCAGCCCCAGCATTTT
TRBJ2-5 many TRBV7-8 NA CASSLANRVRETQYF TGTGCCAGCAGCTTAGCGAACAGGGTTCGGGAGACCCAGTACTTC
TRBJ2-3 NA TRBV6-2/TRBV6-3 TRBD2 CASSFQAGGPEDTQYF TGTGCCAGCAGTTTTCAAGCGGGGGGGCCAGAAGATACGCAGTATTTT
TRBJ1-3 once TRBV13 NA CASSPRPWQFGNTIYF TGTGCCAGCAGCCCGCGTCCATGGCAGTTTGGAAACACCATATATTTT
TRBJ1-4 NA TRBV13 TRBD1 CASSLGGGWTNEKLFF TGTGCCAGCAGCTTAGGAGGGGGCTGGACTAATGAAAAACTGTTTTTT
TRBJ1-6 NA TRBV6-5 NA CASSYSGGEGSPLHF TGTGCCAGCAGTTACTCTGGGGGCGAAGGTTCACCCCTCCACTTT
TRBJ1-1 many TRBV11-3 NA CASSRARGRSSDTEAFF TGTGCCAGCAGCCGCGCCCGCGGGAGGAGTAGTGATACTGAAGCTTTCTTT
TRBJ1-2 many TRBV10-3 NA CAISEILAGGYTF TGTGCCATCAGTGAAATCTTAGCGGGTGGCTACACCTTC
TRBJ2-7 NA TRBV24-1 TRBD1 CATSDLHTGADISYEQYF TGTGCCACCAGTGATTTGCATACAGGGGCCGATATCTCCTACGAGCAGTACTTC
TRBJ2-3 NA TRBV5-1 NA CASSFPPDTQYF TGCGCCAGCAGCTTTCCTCCAGATACGCAGTATTTT
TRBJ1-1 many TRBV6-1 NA CASSARENTEAFF TGTGCCAGCAGTGCCAGAGAGAACACTGAAGCTTTCTTT
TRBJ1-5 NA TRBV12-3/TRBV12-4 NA CASSVGSLGNQPQHF TGTGCCAGCAGCGTGGGTAGCCTAGGCAATCAGCCCCAGCATTTT
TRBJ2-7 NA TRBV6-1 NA CASIMGAGSYEQYF TGTGCCAGCATCATGGGGGCTGGGTCCTACGAGCAGTACTTC
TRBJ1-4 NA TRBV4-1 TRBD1 CASSQDPGQGINEKLFF TGCGCCAGCAGCCAAGATCCCGGACAGGGAATTAATGAAAAACTGTTTTTT
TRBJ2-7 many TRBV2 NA CASSEARSAALLEQYF TGTGCCAGCAGTGAAGCCCGATCGGCGGCGCTGCTCGAGCAGTACTTC
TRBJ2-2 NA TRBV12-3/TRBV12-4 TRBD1 CASSLTTGWAGELFF TGTGCCAGCAGTCTAACGACAGGGTGGGCCGGGGAGCTGTTTTTT
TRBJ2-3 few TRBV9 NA CASSPRSGPPDTQYF TGTGCCAGCAGCCCCCGGTCGGGCCCACCAGATACGCAGTATTTT
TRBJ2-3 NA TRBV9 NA CASSSDFGAPDTQYF TGTGCCAGCAGCTCCGACTTTGGAGCTCCAGATACGCAGTATTTT
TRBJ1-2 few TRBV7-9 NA CASSSHEDEGYTF TGTGCCAGCAGCTCTCATGAGGACGAAGGCTACACCTTC
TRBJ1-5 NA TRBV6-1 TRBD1 CASSPGAGGGQPQHF TGTGCCAGCAGCCCCGGGGCAGGGGGCGGTCAGCCCCAGCATTTT
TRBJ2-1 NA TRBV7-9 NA CASSSSGGGSSYNEQFF TGTGCCAGCAGCTCCTCGGGGGGCGGGAGCTCCTACAATGAGCAGTTCTTC
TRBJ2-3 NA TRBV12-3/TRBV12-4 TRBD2 CASQRTSGQPDTQYF TGTGCCAGTCAACGGACTAGCGGGCAGCCAGATACGCAGTATTTT
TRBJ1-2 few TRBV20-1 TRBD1 CSAPTGGYGYTF TGCAGTGCTCCGACAGGGGGCTATGGCTACACCTTC
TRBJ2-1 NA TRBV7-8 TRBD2 CASSLGSSGPYNEQFF TGTGCCAGCAGCTTAGGGTCTAGCGGACCCTACAATGAGCAGTTCTTC
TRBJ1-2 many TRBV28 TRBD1 CASSVRQGVYGYTF TGTGCCAGCAGTGTACGACAGGGAGTTTATGGCTACACCTTC
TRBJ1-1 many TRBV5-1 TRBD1 CASSRGQGTEAFF TGCGCCAGCAGCCGCGGACAGGGCACTGAAGCTTTCTTT
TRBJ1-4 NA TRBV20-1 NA CSARAGRYNEKLFF TGCAGTGCTAGAGCGGGACGCTACAATGAAAAACTGTTTTTT
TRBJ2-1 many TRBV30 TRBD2 CAWSVALAGAHNEQFF TGTGCCTGGAGTGTGGCGCTAGCGGGGGCTCACAATGAGCAGTTCTTC
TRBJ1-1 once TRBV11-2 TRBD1 CASSPQGGGAFF TGTGCCAGCAGTCCACAGGGGGGGGGAGCTTTCTTT
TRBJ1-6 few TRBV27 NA CASSLSIMGGLYNSPLHF TGTGCCAGCAGTTTATCGATAATGGGGGGACTGTATAATTCACCCCTCCACTTT
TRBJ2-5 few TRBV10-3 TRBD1 CATSSGTGAQETQYF TGTGCCACATCGTCCGGGACAGGGGCGCAAGAGACCCAGTACTTC
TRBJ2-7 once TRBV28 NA CASGLYEQYF TGTGCCAGCGGCCTTTACGAGCAGTACTTC
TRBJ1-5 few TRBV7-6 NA CASSPDGALYQPQHF TGTGCCAGCAGCCCCGACGGGGCCCTATATCAGCCCCAGCATTTT
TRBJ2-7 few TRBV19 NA CASSFTGIYEQYF TGTGCCAGTAGTTTTACGGGGATCTACGAGCAGTACTTC
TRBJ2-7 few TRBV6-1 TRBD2 CASTPRGGLQEQYF TGTGCCAGCACTCCCCGGGGGGGGCTCCAAGAGCAGTACTTC
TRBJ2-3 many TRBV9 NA CASSVATLSSRGTQYF TGTGCCAGCAGCGTAGCTACGCTGAGCTCTAGGGGTACGCAGTATTTT
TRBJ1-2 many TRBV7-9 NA CASSFFNDPYGYTF TGTGCCAGCAGTTTCTTTAATGACCCCTATGGCTACACCTTC
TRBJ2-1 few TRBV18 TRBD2 CASSPGGGSYNEQFF TGTGCCAGCTCCCCCGGGGGGGGCTCGTACAATGAGCAGTTCTTC